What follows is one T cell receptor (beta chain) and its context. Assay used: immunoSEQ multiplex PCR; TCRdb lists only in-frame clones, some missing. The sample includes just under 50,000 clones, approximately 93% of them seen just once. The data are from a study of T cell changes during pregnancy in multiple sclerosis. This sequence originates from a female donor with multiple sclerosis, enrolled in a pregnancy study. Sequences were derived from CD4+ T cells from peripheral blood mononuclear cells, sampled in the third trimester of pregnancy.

CDR3 nucleotides: TGTGCCAGCAGGGACACCCCCTCTGGGGCCAACGTCCTGACTTTC. Protein: CASRDTPSGANVLTF. The genes are TRBV7-2 and TRBJ2-6; tentatively, D is TRBD1 (5 bases). The length of the CDR3 is 15 residues. V was pared by 6 bases and J by 0 bases, with 9 bases between. Looked up from germline, CDR1 is SGHTA and CDR2 is FQGNSA.